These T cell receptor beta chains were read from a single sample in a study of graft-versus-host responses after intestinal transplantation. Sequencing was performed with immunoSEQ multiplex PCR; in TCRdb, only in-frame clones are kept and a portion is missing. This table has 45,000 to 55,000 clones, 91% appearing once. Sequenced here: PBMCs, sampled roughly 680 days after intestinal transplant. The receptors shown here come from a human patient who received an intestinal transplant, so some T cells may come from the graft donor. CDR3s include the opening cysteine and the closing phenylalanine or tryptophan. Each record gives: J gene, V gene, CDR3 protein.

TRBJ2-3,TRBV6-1,CASSDTSSDTQYF
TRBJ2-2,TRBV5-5,CASSWPGPGTGELFF
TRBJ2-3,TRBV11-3,CASSSGQGSTDTQYF
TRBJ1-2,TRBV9,CASSVASPGQNYGYTF
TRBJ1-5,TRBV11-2,CASSPGTGYQPQHF
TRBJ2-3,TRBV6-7,CASRYGDRGFAPDTQYF
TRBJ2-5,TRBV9,CASSVTSWAGETQYF
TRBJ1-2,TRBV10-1,CASSGGMTLDLYGYTF
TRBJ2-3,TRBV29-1,CSVESLGGGADTQYF
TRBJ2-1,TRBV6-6,CASYGGAYNEQFF
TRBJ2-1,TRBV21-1,CASTLWWSSYNEQFF
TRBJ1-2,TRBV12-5,CASGSRHIYGYTF
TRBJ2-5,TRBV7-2,CASSGGSGRETQYF
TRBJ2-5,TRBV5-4,CASSFLAGGQETQYF
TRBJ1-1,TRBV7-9,CASSFGFTEAFF
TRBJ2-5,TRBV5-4,CASSKTSGVQETQYF
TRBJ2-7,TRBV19,CASSILGLAGVVGEQYF